This TCR beta chain is from a study of T cells expressing NK-cell markers. TCRdb reprocessed the 5' RACE reads and stores each CDR3 protein as one record, lacking DNA. This sample's clone table lists 350,000 to 400,000 distinct CDR3 sequences. Study results and limitations: HCMV specificity of the expanded NKG2C+ T cell clones was not established.

The CDR3 has 14 amino acids. Germline values: CDR1 SGHRS, CDR2 YFSETQ. With regard to this clonotype: Its antigen is still unknown.

This receptor was taken from a woman aged 50 to 60 in good health. The chain joins TRBV5-1 to TRBJ2-1; TCRdb picks TRBD1, but there is no DNA to check that call. The sample taken for sequencing was blood T cells: a sorted CD56 or NKG2C T cell subset, CD4+ or CD8+ T cells, or bulk PBMC T cells (not recorded which). CDR3 amino acids: CASSLDRGVVEQFF. The full variable domain, with the rest looked up from reference TRBV5-1 and TRBJ2-1, is KAGVTQTPRYLIKTRGQQVTLSCSPISGHRSVSWYQQTPGQGLQFLFEYFSETQRNKGNFPGRFSGRQFSNSRSEMNVSTLELGDSALYLCASSLDRGVVEQFFGPGTRLTVL.